One and the same sample provided the 16 T cell receptor beta chains below, sequenced in a study of beta chain features in type 1 diabetes. Reverse transcription of all isolated RNA meant that expressed TCRB transcripts were sequenced. Assay used: immunoSEQ multiplex PCR; TCRdb lists only in-frame clones, some missing. This table has over 500,000 clones, around a sixth appearing once. The sequencing input was naive CD4+ T cells from blood. The source of these receptors is a man aged 18 to 30 in good health.

This chain uses TRBV5-6 with TRBJ2-3, with a possible D match to TRBD2 (6 bases). Germline V gene sequence: CDR1 SGHDT, CDR2 YYEEEE. V lost 4 bases, J lost 3 bases, and 15 bases lay in between. The CDR3 is 15 amino acids. The CDR3 loop is CASSRRRVATDTQYF. In DNA form, the CDR3 reads TGTGCCAGCAGCCGGAGGAGGGTAGCGACAGATACGCAGTATTTT.

As to this clone: The sample carries other DNA sequences with the same CDR3. The chain joins TRBV9 to TRBJ2-5; D gene ambiguous. The length of the CDR3 is 13 residues. V shed 0 bases and J shed 3 bases, with 6 bases lying between them. CDR1 and CDR2 from the germline V gene are SGDLS and YYNGEE. The CDR3 loop is CASSVGLEETQYF. The CDR3 DNA follows: TGTGCCAGCAGCGTAGGCCTCGAAGAGACCCAGTACTTC.

The V and J genes are TRBV9 and TRBJ2-3; the match to TRBD1 covers 9 bases. The CDR3 extends over 17 amino acids. Germline V gene lookup returns CDR1 SGDLS and CDR2 YYNGEE. V was pared by 4 bases and J by 5 bases, with 14 bases of the junction left unmatched. Here the CDR3 reads CASSRQTGTGFLDTQYF. The CDR3 region has the DNA TGTGCCAGCAGCCGCCAAACCGGGACAGGGTTTTTAGATACGCAGTATTTT.

V usage is TRBV28 and J usage is TRBJ1-2, with no clear D. The CDR3 contains 13 residues. The V gene's germline CDR1 is MDHEN and CDR2 SYDVKM. Deletions cut 6 bases from V and 0 bases from J, with 8 bases between. CDR3 DNA sequence: TGTGCCAGCAGCAGGCCCTCTAACTATGGCTACACCTTC. Encoded protein: CASSRPSNYGYTF.

This chain uses TRBV9 with TRBJ2-1, with 7 bases identical to TRBD2. Germline CDR1 reads SGDLS; CDR2 reads YYNGEE. Trimming took 3 bases from V and 4 from J; bases not matched to a gene: 10. The CDR3 consists of 16 residues. The CDR3 loop is CASSAWDLAGYNEQFF. In DNA form, the CDR3 reads TGTGCCAGCAGCGCCTGGGATTTAGCGGGTTACAATGAGCAGTTCTTC.

This clone was observed a handful of times. J is TRBJ1-3 and V is TRBV6-5, with unresolved D. The CDR3 is 14 amino acids. Germline V gene sequence: CDR1 MNHEY, CDR2 SVGAGI. V was pared by 5 bases and J by 0 bases, with 8 bases between. The CDR3, as DNA: TGTGCCAGCAGTGGCACTAGCTCTGGAAACACCATATATTTT. It encodes CASSGTSSGNTIYF.

This clone was counted between two and nine times. The chain carries TRBV5-8 and TRBJ1-1; D unresolved. CDR1 and CDR2 from the germline V gene are SGHTS and YDEGEE. V shed 3 bases and J shed 5 bases, with 11 bases lying between them. This CDR3 comprises 13 residues. As DNA, the CDR3 is TGTGCCAGCAGCTCTTCGGGGTGGACTGAAGCTTTCTTT. It encodes CASSSSGWTEAFF.

A few counts support this clone. The chain carries TRBV7-9 and TRBJ2-3; the match to TRBD2 covers 15 bases. The CDR3 spans 17 residues. Germline CDR1 and CDR2: SEHNR and FQNEAQ (reference sequence). With 0 bases clipped from V and 5 bases from J, the junction kept 3 bases outside the gene matches. DNA of the CDR3: TGTGCCAGCAGCTTAGCGGGACTAGCGGGAGGAAGAGATACGCAGTATTTT. Protein sequence: CASSLAGLAGGRDTQYF.

The sample holds a few counts of this clone. The chain couples TRBV7-3 to TRBJ1-5, with D maybe TRBD1 (5 bases). The V end lost 4 bases, the J end lost 7 bases, and 11 bases lay between the germline ends. The CDR3 runs to 13 residues. Looked up from germline, CDR1 is SGHTA and CDR2 is FQGTGA. The CDR3 region is CASSSGRGQPQHF. DNA for the CDR3: TGTGCCAGCAGCTCGGGAAGGGGACAGCCCCAGCATTTT.

This clone occurred once. A much larger clone sits a single nucleotide away, making a read error possible. Other nucleotide sequences in the sample specify the same CDR3. The chain carries TRBV25-1 and TRBJ2-2; no reliable D call. CDR1 and CDR2 (germline): MGHDK, SYGVNS. This CDR3 is 12 amino acids long. The V end was cut by 4 bases, the J end by 1 base, with 1 base between. The CDR3 bases are TGTGCCAGCAGTGGGAACACCGGGGAGCTGTTTTTT. It yields the protein CASSGNTGELFF.

This chain uses TRBV27 with TRBJ1-6, with D uncertain. The CDR3 contains 17 residues. Trimming took 3 bases from V and 0 from J, leaving 12 bases between them. Germline V CDR1 and CDR2: MNHEY, SMNVEV (reference sequence). The CDR3 reads CASSFRRRSSYNSPLHF. The CDR3 nucleotides are TGTGCCAGCAGTTTCAGACGGAGGAGCTCCTATAATTCACCCCTCCACTTT.

V gene TRBV9 combines with J gene TRBJ1-4; D ambiguous. The CDR3 has 14 amino acids. The germline V gene encodes CDR1 SGDLS and CDR2 YYNGEE. Trimming cost V 3 bases and J 0 bases, with 6 bases left between them. CDR3 bases: TGTGCCAGCAGCGGCGATCCAACTAATGAAAAACTGTTTTTT. Amino acid sequence: CASSGDPTNEKLFF.

The V call is TRBV2, the J call TRBJ2-1; 9 nucleotides match TRBD2. The CDR3 extends over 15 amino acids. Trimming removed 7 bases from V and 6 bases from J; junction bases left unmatched: 10. Germline values: CDR1 SNHLY, CDR2 FYNNEI. The CDR3 loop is CASNGLAITVNEQFF. The CDR3 DNA reads TGTGCCAGCAACGGACTAGCGATTACGGTCAATGAGCAGTTCTTC.

The chain joins TRBV2 to TRBJ2-7; 9 bases are a match to TRBD1. Germline CDR1 is SNHLY and CDR2 is FYNNEI. CDR3 length: 13 amino acids. The CDR3 reads CAGDRAEGYEQYF. The CDR3 DNA sequence: TGTGCTGGGGACAGGGCTGAAGGCTACGAGCAGTACTTC.

The CDR3: CASSLVSSGQGRGTQYF. CDR3 sequence (DNA): TGTGCCAGCAGCTTAGTATCAAGTGGACAGGGGAGGGGGACCCAGTACTTC. The chain links TRBV7-2 to TRBJ2-5, with 9 bases matching TRBD1. This CDR3 is 17 amino acids long. Germline-derived CDR1 and CDR2 are SGHTA and FQGNSA. Trimming cost V 1 base and J 7 bases; bases outside gene matches: 13.

This clone was detected only a few times. CDR3 amino acids: CASRQRGPSTNYGYTF. In nucleotides, the CDR3 is TGTGCCAGCAGACAGAGGGGACCGTCTACTAACTATGGCTACACCTTC. The V gene is TRBV7-9, the J gene TRBJ1-2; TRBD1 is a possible D gene (5 bases). The CDR3 length is 16 residues. Trimming shortened V by 6 bases and J by 0 bases, and 17 bases separated the two germline ends. Germline V gives CDR1 SEHNR, CDR2 FQNEAQ (reference sequence).